This paragraph covers one T cell receptor (beta chain) sequence. In the original workflow: Amplified reference gene primers provided the basis for estimating nucleated cell counts. The data were produced by immunoSEQ multiplex PCR, yet TCRdb's version contains in-frame clones alone and is incomplete. Clone size and the V and J calls come from that table; the DNA yielded D and trimming. The data contain around 180,000 clones, 83% of them singletons. This entry is derived from a study of blood T cell repertoires in COVID-19. This clonotype was sampled from a human donor in a cohort sampled during active COVID-19. The specimen sequenced was peripheral blood.

The CDR3: CATSSARLRSSEGNQPQHF. The DNA for the CDR3 is TGTGCCACCAGCAGCGCCCGTCTAAGGAGTTCGGAAGGCAATCAGCCCCAGCATTTT. The chain uses TRBV15 and TRBJ1-5; D not certain. Germline CDR1 LNHNV, CDR2 YYDKDF (reference sequence). The CDR3 runs 19 residues. The V gene lost 3 bases and the J gene lost 2 bases, with 23 bases spanning the gap.